A single sample gave rise to the 32 T cell receptor beta chains below, sequenced in a study of blood T cell repertoires in COVID-19. Only in-frame clones appear in the TCRdb table, and some are missing; sequencing was by immunoSEQ multiplex PCR. The sample lists 100,000 to 150,000 clones; 79% were seen once. The specimen was peripheral blood. These TCRs come from a man in his forties with active or convalescent COVID-19.

The sample holds one count of this clone. This chain links TRBV24-1 with TRBJ2-1; the match to TRBD1 covers 7 bases. This CDR3 has 14 residues. Trimming cost V 3 bases and J 7 bases; bases outside gene matches: 5. Germline lookup yields CDR1 KGHDR and CDR2 SFDVKD. CDR3 in amino acids: CATSDATDRNEQFF. The CDR3 nucleotides read TGTGCCACCAGTGATGCTACGGACAGGAATGAGCAGTTCTTC.

The chain combines TRBV6-5 with TRBJ2-3, with D possibly matching TRBD1 (5 bases). The CDR3 has 14 amino acids. The germline V gene encodes CDR1 MNHEY and CDR2 SVGAGI. V was shortened by 7 bases and J by 0 bases, with 11 bases between the two germline ends. As DNA, the CDR3 is TGTGCCAGCATCAGGGTATTGAGCACAGATACGCAGTATTTT. Translated, it gives CASIRVLSTDTQYF.

This clone has only a few counts. The chain links TRBV18 to TRBJ1-2; D perhaps matches TRBD1 (5 bases). Looked up from germline, CDR1 is KGHSH and CDR2 is LQKENI. The germline V and J ends were trimmed by 2 bases and 2 bases, with 12 bases remaining between them. The CDR3 has 15 residues. Written as DNA, the CDR3 is TGTGCCAGCTCACCAGGGGGGATGGCCAACTATGGCTACACCTTC. It encodes CASSPGGMANYGYTF. Using reference TRBV18 and TRBJ1-2 for the parts outside the CDR3, the full variable domain is NAGVMQNPRHLVRRRGQEARLRCSPMKGHSHVYWYRQLPEEGLKFMVYLQKENIIDESGMPKERFSAEFPKEGPSILRIQQVVRGDSAAYFCASSPGGMANYGYTFGSGTRLTVV.

This clone showed up just a few times. V and J are TRBV13 and TRBJ1-4, with D perhaps TRBD1 (6 bases). The CDR3 totals 16 residues. Trimming left V 0 bases short and J 4 bases short, with 12 bases between. From germline, CDR1 is PRHDT and CDR2 FYEKMQ (reference sequence). The CDR3 nucleotides are TGTGCCAGCAGCTTAGGCTCGGGACATAATAATGAAAAACTGTTTTTT. Protein sequence: CASSLGSGHNNEKLFF.

In this sample, this clone turned up once. The rearrangement links TRBV19 to TRBJ1-5; 7 nucleotides agree with TRBD1. The CDR3 is made up of 13 amino acids. From germline, CDR1 is LNHDA and CDR2 SQIVND (reference sequence). V shed 5 bases and J 6 bases; nucleotides not matched to a gene: 4. CDR3 amino acids: CASSVGGSQPQHF. In nucleotides, the CDR3 is TGTGCCAGTAGTGTAGGGGGCAGTCAGCCCCAGCATTTT. Full variable domain (rest looked up from reference TRBV19 and TRBJ1-5): DGGITQSPKYLFRKEGQNVTLSCEQNLNHDAMYWYRQDPGQGLRLIYYSQIVNDFQKGDIAEGYSVSREKKESFPLTVTSAQKNPTAFYLCASSVGGSQPQHFGDGTRLSIL.

The chain is built from TRBV5-4 and TRBJ2-3, with TRBD2 identical over 15 bases. This CDR3 has 17 amino acids. The germline CDR1 and CDR2 sequences are SGHNT and YYREEE (reference sequence). V shed 4 bases and J 6 bases; nucleotides not matched to a gene: 9. The CDR3 nucleotides are TGTGCCAGCAGCCTCCCGACCGGACTAGCGGGGGGGGATACGCAGTATTTT. This codes for CASSLPTGLAGGDTQYF.

The chain is built from TRBV12-3 or TRBV12-4 and TRBJ2-6; possible D gene TRBD2, 5 bases. Trimming took off 11 bases at V and 0 bases at J, with 5 bases between the two ends. This CDR3 region has 12 residues. DNA of the CDR3: TGTGCCGGAGGCTCTGGGGCCAACGTCCTGACTTTC. Its protein is CAGGSGANVLTF.

The V and J genes are TRBV5-1 and TRBJ1-6, with TRBD1 matching 9 bases. Germline V CDR1 and CDR2: SGHRS, YFSETQ. Unmatched junction bases numbered 5, after V lost 4 bases and J lost 6 bases. CDR3 length: 15 residues. CDR3 coding DNA: TGCGCCAGCAGCCCCTCGGACAGGGGTAATTCACCCCTCCACTTT. It encodes CASSPSDRGNSPLHF.

The V call is TRBV6-5, the J call TRBJ1-1, with 10 bases that match TRBD1. With V trimmed by 2 bases and J by 5 bases, 5 bases remained unmatched. The CDR3 covers 15 residues. From germline, CDR1 is MNHEY and CDR2 SVGAGI. CDR3 nucleotides: TGTGCCAGCAGTTACGGGACAGGGGTCGGTACTGAAGCTTTCTTT. The encoded protein is CASSYGTGVGTEAFF.

This rearrangement joins TRBV18 to TRBJ1-3, with TRBD1 identical over 7 bases. CDR3 size: 16 residues. The V segment lost 5 bases and the J segment 2 bases; nucleotides outside the gene matches: 9. Germline V lookup: CDR1 KGHSH, CDR2 LQKENI. The CDR3 nucleotides are TGTGCCAGCTCAGGGACAGCCGCCACCGCTGGAAACACCATATATTTT. Translation gives CASSGTAATAGNTIYF.

This clone has ten or more counts. The genes are TRBV6-2 or TRBV6-3 and TRBJ1-1; D is undetermined. The CDR3 contains 13 residues. V shed 0 bases and J shed 1 base, with 3 bases lying between them. The germline gives CDR1 MNHEY, CDR2 SVGEGT. CDR3 sequence (DNA): TGTGCCAGCAGTTACTCGGCGAACACTGAAGCTTTCTTT. Its translation is CASSYSANTEAFF.

The rearrangement uses TRBV30 and TRBJ2-3; D call uncertain. V was trimmed by 0 bases and J by 5 bases, leaving 12 bases between them. The CDR3 is made up of 14 amino acids. Germline CDR1 and CDR2: GTSNPN and SVGIG (reference sequence). In DNA form, the CDR3 reads TGTGCCTGGAGTGTACTTAAGTTTTTAGATACGCAGTATTTT. It specifies CAWSVLKFLDTQYF.

This rearrangement joins TRBV15 to TRBJ1-5; a possible D gene is TRBD1 (6 bases). Trimming removed 0 bases at V and 6 bases at J, with 15 bases between. The CDR3 sequence is 16 residues long. From germline, CDR1 is LNHNV and CDR2 YYDKDF (reference sequence). DNA for the CDR3: TGTGCCACCAGCAGAGATCGAAGCGGGGGCAGTCAGCCCCAGCATTTT. Translation gives CATSRDRSGGSQPQHF. Looking up the rest from reference TRBV15 and TRBJ1-5 gives the full variable domain: DAMVIQNPRYQVTQFGKPVTLSCSQTLNHNVMYWYQQKSSQAPKLLFHYYDKDFNNEADTPDNFQSRRPNTSFCFLDIRSPGLGDTAMYLCATSRDRSGGSQPQHFGDGTRLSIL.

This sequence joins TRBV5-5 and TRBJ1-5; D unclear. Germline lookup yields CDR1 SGHKS and CDR2 YYEKEE (reference sequence). The V end was cut by 3 bases, the J end by 6 bases, with 16 bases between. The CDR3 totals 15 residues. This CDR3 is CASSYSGSPSQPQHF. In DNA form, the CDR3 reads TGTGCCAGCAGCTACTCCGGGTCCCCCAGTCAGCCCCAGCATTTT.

The sample holds a few counts of this clone. This rearrangement joins TRBV24-1 to TRBJ2-2; D might be TRBD1 (6 bases). In germline, CDR1 is KGHDR, CDR2 SFDVKD. The CDR3 contains 13 residues. V lost 6 bases and J 4 bases, leaving 8 bases between the germline ends. The CDR3 here is CATSRGSTGELFF. DNA of the CDR3: TGTGCCACCAGTAGGGGGAGCACCGGGGAGCTGTTTTTT.

CDR3 nucleotide sequence: TGTGCCAGCAGCTTTGGACAGGGAAACACCATATATTTT. Its translation is CASSFGQGNTIYF. This sequence joins TRBV7-2 and TRBJ1-3; TRBD1 is a possible D gene (6 bases). CDR3 size: 13 residues. Germline CDR1 reads SGHTA; CDR2 reads FQGNSA. V lost 3 bases and J lost 4, with 7 bases in between.

The rearrangement joins TRBV19 to TRBJ1-1; D is unclear. Deletions cut 1 base from V and 0 bases from J, with 6 bases between. The CDR3 extends over 14 amino acids. Germline V gives CDR1 LNHDA, CDR2 SQIVND (reference sequence). CDR3 DNA sequence: TGTGCCAGTAGTATAGTGTCAGTGAACACTGAAGCTTTCTTT. This codes for CASSIVSVNTEAFF.

This clone was recorded once. This chain joins TRBV4-1 and TRBJ1-5; D call uncertain. V was pared by 3 bases and J by 4 bases, with 10 bases between. The V gene's germline CDR1 is MGHRA and CDR2 YSYEKL. CDR3 length: 14 residues. CDR3: CASSHVRDNQPQHF. Here the CDR3 DNA reads TGCGCCAGCAGCCATGTCCGGGATAATCAGCCCCAGCATTTT.

In its sample, this clone was seen a few times. The chain's CDR3 is CASSVREKGEQFF. The CDR3 DNA is TGTGCCAGCAGCGTCCGGGAGAAAGGTGAGCAGTTCTTC. This sequence joins TRBV5-4 and TRBJ2-1, with D maybe TRBD2 (6 bases). CDR1 and CDR2 from the germline V gene are SGHNT and YYREEE (reference sequence). There are 13 residues in the CDR3. Trimming cost V 4 bases and J 9 bases, with 14 bases left between them.

CDR3 amino acids: CASSLGGPTGGYTF. The CDR3 bases are TGTGCCAGCAGTTTAGGCGGCCCAACCGGTGGCTACACCTTC. The chain is built from TRBV27 and TRBJ1-2; D is undetermined. The germline V and J ends were trimmed by 2 bases and 7 bases, with 14 bases remaining between them. Germline V gene sequence: CDR1 MNHEY, CDR2 SMNVEV (reference sequence). The CDR3 totals 14 residues.

V is TRBV15 and J is TRBJ2-5; 7 bases are shared with TRBD1. V was pared by 3 bases and J by 2 bases, with 3 bases of the junction left unmatched. The CDR3 length is 14 residues. The germline V gene has CDR1 LNHNV and CDR2 YYDKDF (reference sequence). Here the CDR3 reads CATSSGTAQETQYF. The CDR3 DNA reads as TGTGCCACCAGCAGTGGGACAGCTCAAGAGACCCAGTACTTC.

This clone was counted between two and nine times. This chain connects TRBV14 to TRBJ1-1, with a possible D match to TRBD1 (6 bases). V lost 2 bases to trimming and J lost 4 bases, with 11 bases between them. Looked up from germline, CDR1 is SGHDN and CDR2 is FVKESK. This CDR3 region has 14 residues. The CDR3 region is CASSQPTRGTEAFF. CDR3 nucleotide sequence: TGTGCCAGCAGCCAACCGACCAGGGGCACTGAAGCTTTCTTT.

The V gene is TRBV2, the J gene TRBJ2-2, with D perhaps matching TRBD2 (7 bases). The germline V gene has CDR1 SNHLY and CDR2 FYNNEI. The ends were cut back, 8 bases at V and 1 base at J, with 14 bases in the middle. The CDR3 extends over 15 amino acids. CDR3 protein: CASVAGAVNTGELFF. CDR3 in DNA: TGTGCCAGCGTGGCGGGGGCCGTGAACACCGGGGAGCTGTTTTTT.

There are many counts of this clone. This chain joins TRBV11-2 and TRBJ2-7, with 13 bases identical to TRBD2. The CDR3 spans 15 residues. Germline-derived CDR1 and CDR2 are SGHAT and FQNNGV. V lost 0 bases and J lost 12; bases outside the gene matches: 8. CDR3 coding DNA: TGTGCCAGCAGCTTAGAGGGGACTAGCGGGGTGAATTTGTACTTC. This encodes CASSLEGTSGVNLYF.

The chain has TRBV5-6 and TRBJ1-1; D remains ambiguous. V shed 2 bases and J shed 1 base, with 9 bases lying between them. This CDR3 contains 14 residues. Germline-derived CDR1 and CDR2 are SGHDT and YYEEEE. CDR3 loop: CASSFPTPNTEAFF. In nucleotides, the CDR3 is TGTGCCAGCAGCTTCCCCACTCCGAACACTGAAGCTTTCTTT.

V is TRBV24-1 and J is TRBJ1-3, with 7 positions matching TRBD1. V lost 4 bases to trimming and J lost 2 bases; unmatched junction nucleotides: 1. The CDR3 has 14 residues. The germline V gene encodes CDR1 KGHDR and CDR2 SFDVKD. CDR3 sequence (DNA): TGTGCCACCAGTGACACAGGGGCTGGAAACACCATATATTTT. It is translated as CATSDTGAGNTIYF.

The chain employs TRBV5-1 and TRBJ2-7; D gene unclear. CDR3 size: 15 residues. Germline V CDR1 and CDR2: SGHRS, YFSETQ. V was clipped by 0 bases and J by 1 base, with 11 bases between them. The CDR3 nucleotides are TGCGCCAGCAGCTTGGCCGGAGTTTCATCCTACGAGCAGTACTTC. It translates to CASSLAGVSSYEQYF.

The rearrangement links TRBV4-1 to TRBJ2-1, with 8 bases that match TRBD2. The CDR3 runs 15 residues. The germline V gene encodes CDR1 MGHRA and CDR2 YSYEKL. V trimming: 1 base; J trimming: 3 bases; junction bases outside the gene matches: 2. The DNA for the CDR3 is TGCGCCAGCAGCCAAGGGACTAGCTACTACAATGAGCAGTTCTTC. It translates to CASSQGTSYYNEQFF.

The J gene is TRBJ2-7, the V gene TRBV3-1 (or the pseudogene TRBV3-2), with a weak D call TRBD1 (5 bases). CDR1 is LGHDT, CDR2 YNNKEL, per germline (reference sequence). This CDR3 contains 12 residues. V shed 5 bases and J shed 3 bases, with 8 bases lying between them. The CDR3 loop is CASSSTVYEQYF. The CDR3, as DNA: TGTGCCAGCAGCTCGACAGTCTACGAGCAGTACTTC.

The chain carries TRBV14 and TRBJ1-1; weak D call: TRBD1 (6 bases). Trimming shortened V by 3 bases and J by 7 bases, and 15 bases separated the two germline ends. Germline CDR1 SGHDN, CDR2 FVKESK. The CDR3 extends over 14 amino acids. The CDR3 nucleotides read TGTGCCAGCAGCCAGAGGACAGTCATCGGTGAAGCTTTCTTT. It codes for CASSQRTVIGEAFF.

The chain links TRBV12-5 to TRBJ1-2; D unresolved. This CDR3 region has 11 residues. With 4 bases removed from V and 5 bases from J, the gap between germline ends came to 5 bases. Germline V gene lookup returns CDR1 LGHNT and CDR2 FRNRAP. CDR3 sequence reads: CASGSGYGYTF. CDR3 in DNA: TGTGCTAGTGGTTCCGGGTATGGCTACACCTTC.

V and J are TRBV6-2 or TRBV6-3 and TRBJ2-1; 11 positions agree with TRBD2. CDR3 length: 18 amino acids. V shed 0 bases, J shed 5 bases, and the junction held 9 bases outside the gene matches. Germline values: CDR1 MNHEY, CDR2 SVGEGT. The CDR3 sequence is CASSYSRKLAGANNEQFF. CDR3 nucleotides: TGTGCCAGCAGTTACTCGAGAAAACTAGCGGGAGCGAACAATGAGCAGTTCTTC.